This T cell receptor (beta chain) was profiled in a study of T cells in narcolepsy. Overall study: Patients with NT1 or NT2 and healthy control donors were enrolled.

Concerning this clone itself: The antigen is unknown.

Clones were read by immunoSEQ multiplex PCR, and TCRdb kept only the in-frame ones, dropping some. The repertoire holds roughly 27,000 clones, with approximately 86% as singletons. General observations from the study: Same-patient CSF and blood CD4+ T cell clonotypes included HCRT-specific and TRIB2-specific autoreactive ones. Autoreactive clonotypes reportedly recurred in blood of same and different patients, not controls. In some patient and control memory CD4+ samples, autoreactive clones were absent.

What was sequenced was CD45RA- memory CD4+ T cells from PBMCs. The clonotype originates from a human donor with narcolepsy.

The CDR3 nucleotides are TGTGCCAGCAGTCCCTCGACTAGCGGAGAATCTGCGTTCTTC. This translates into CASSPSTSGESAFF. The rearrangement links TRBV27 to TRBJ2-1; the match to TRBD2 covers 9 bases. The ends lost 5 bases at V and 15 bases at J; junction bases unmatched: 14. This CDR3 has 14 amino acids. Germline V CDR1 and CDR2: MNHEY, SMNVEV (reference sequence).